These 13 T cell receptor beta chains were sequenced from one sample in a study of T cells after yellow fever vaccination. TCRdb reprocessed the 5' RACE reads with MiXCR, giving one entry per CDR3 protein. The table includes 230,000 or so distinct CDR3 sequences, 3.6% detected once. The input for sequencing was PBMCs, taken 15 days after the yellow fever booster vaccination. The receptors stem from a man younger than 35 who received the YFV17D yellow fever vaccine.

This clonotype has a count of ten or more. V and J are TRBV20-1 and TRBJ1-1; D not certain. CDR3 size: 13 residues. Germline lookup yields CDR1 DFQATT and CDR2 SNEGSKA (reference sequence). V was cut by 6 bases and J by 7 bases, with 18 bases left in between. The DNA for the CDR3 is TGCAGTGCAACGAACGTGGGCACTCATGAAGCTTTCTTT. Translating gives CSATNVGTHEAFF.

This clonotype showed up many times. This sequence joins TRBV6-5 and TRBJ1-5, with a weak D call TRBD1 (6 bases). CDR1 and CDR2 from the germline V gene are MNHEY and SVGAGI. The CDR3 contains 16 residues. V lost 2 bases to trimming and J lost 6 bases, with 17 bases between them. This CDR3 is CASSYGVGGLGQPQHF. CDR3 sequence (DNA): TGTGCCAGCAGTTACGGGGTAGGGGGGCTCGGTCAGCCCCAGCATTTT.

This clonotype was recorded at least ten times. This rearrangement joins TRBV5-1 to TRBJ2-3; 9 bases agree with TRBD1. This CDR3 spans 16 amino acids. Germline CDR1 and CDR2: SGHRS and YFSETQ. J lost 4 bases, V lost 3 bases, and 9 bases had no gene match. CDR3 loop: CASSSGTGWWSDTQYF. CDR3 coding DNA: TGCGCCAGCAGCTCCGGGACAGGGTGGTGGTCAGATACGCAGTATTTT.

This clonotype was recorded many times. The chain uses TRBV5-1 and TRBJ2-7; possibly TRBD2 for D (6 bases). CDR3 length: 15 residues. Trimming left V 3 bases short and J 4 bases short, with 17 bases between. The germline gives CDR1 SGHRS, CDR2 YFSETQ. For the CDR3, the DNA is TGCGCCAGCAGCTCCGGGGGTGGGACGGATTACGAGCAGTACGTC. This codes for CASSSGGGTDYEQYV.

This clonotype showed up many times. V is TRBV7-9 and J is TRBJ2-4, with a possible D match to TRBD1 (5 bases). Trimming shortened V by 5 bases and J by 0 bases, and 14 bases separated the two germline ends. The CDR3 spans 16 residues. Germline CDR1 SEHNR, CDR2 FQNEAQ (reference sequence). In DNA, the CDR3 is TGTGCCAGCAGCCCCAGGGCCTCCGTAGCCAAAAACATTCAGTACTTC. Translating it yields CASSPRASVAKNIQYF.

At least ten counts were recorded for this clonotype. The CDR3 loop is CASSTDLGANNEQFF. As DNA, the CDR3 is TGTGCCAGTAGTACCGATCTGGGGGCTAACAATGAGCAGTTCTTC. The J gene is TRBJ2-1, the V gene TRBV19; the D gene is possibly TRBD1 (6 bases). This CDR3 is built from 15 residues. Germline CDR1 is LNHDA and CDR2 is SQIVND (reference sequence). V dropped 4 bases and J dropped 5 bases, with 15 bases sitting between them.

This clonotype was recorded at least ten times. V is TRBV12-3 or TRBV12-4 and J is TRBJ2-5; D unresolved. The CDR3 totals 13 residues. Between the trimmed V and J ends, which lost 5 bases and 2 bases, there was a span of 9 bases. The CDR3 DNA is TGTGCCAGCAGTCCACTCGTACAAGAGACCCAGTACTTC. It codes for CASSPLVQETQYF.

The chain employs TRBV5-1 and TRBJ2-3; 9 positions match TRBD2. CDR3 length: 17 residues. The germline V gene encodes CDR1 SGHRS and CDR2 YFSETQ. The junction had 9 bases not matched to a gene; V was cut back by 0 bases and J by 4 bases. CDR3 sequence reads: CASSLAGQAGGSDTQYF. DNA for the CDR3: TGCGCCAGCAGCTTGGCCGGGCAAGCGGGGGGTTCAGATACGCAGTATTTT.

This clonotype was recorded many times. CDR3 sequence (DNA): TGTGCCAGCAGCCGGCCGAACACCGGGGAGCTGTTTTTT. This sequence encodes CASSRPNTGELFF. V gene TRBV7-2 combines with J gene TRBJ2-2, with D unclear. Germline CDR1 reads SGHTA; CDR2 reads FQGNSA. There are 13 residues in the CDR3. V was trimmed by 5 bases and J by 0 bases, leaving 4 bases between them.

This clonotype occurred many times. The gene calls are TRBV5-1 and TRBJ1-2; no definite D call. CDR3 length: 16 residues. V lost 4 bases to trimming and J lost 8 bases, with 24 bases between them. Germline-derived CDR1 and CDR2 are SGHRS and YFSETQ. CDR3 in amino acids: CASSIGDYSSQQGYTF. Written as DNA, the CDR3 is TGCGCCAGCAGCATAGGCGACTATTCTTCCCAGCAGGGCTACACCTTC.

This clonotype occurred a few times. The chain combines TRBV4-2 with TRBJ2-5; D uncertain. The germline V gene has CDR1 LGHNA and CDR2 YNFKEQ. CDR3 size: 13 residues. Trimming took off 3 bases at V and 0 bases at J, with 5 bases between the two ends. For the CDR3, the DNA is TGTGCCAGCAGCCAGTGGGACCAAGAGACCCAGTACTTC. Translated, it gives CASSQWDQETQYF.

Ten or more counts support this clonotype. This chain connects TRBV4-1 to TRBJ2-3; 8 nucleotides match TRBD1. Germline lookup yields CDR1 MGHRA and CDR2 YSYEKL. After removal of 2 bases from V and 5 bases from J, the junction contained 9 bases not matched to a gene. The CDR3 consists of 16 residues. CDR3 nucleotide sequence: TGCGCCAGCAGCCAATACACAGGGGGTCGGGAAGATACGCAGTATTTT. Its protein is CASSQYTGGREDTQYF.

This clonotype appeared many times. The chain joins TRBV18 to TRBJ1-2; D unresolved. The V end was cut by 1 base, the J end by 8 bases, with 8 bases between. Germline V gene data show CDR1 as KGHSH and CDR2 as LQKENI. The CDR3 is made up of 12 amino acids. The CDR3 spells CASSPHLDGYTF. CDR3 DNA: TGTGCCAGCTCACCACACTTGGACGGCTACACCTTC.